This T cell receptor beta chain was recorded in a study of CD8 T cells in Susac syndrome. cDNA came from about 0.5 to 1 ug RNA primed by random hexamers. In TCRdb, the immunoSEQ multiplex PCR reads were re-called with MiXCR into one record per CDR3 protein. The sample carries approximately 190,000 distinct CDR3 sequences, 95% recorded once. The germline V gene has CDR1 MNHEY and CDR2 SMNVEV (reference sequence). The length of the CDR3 is 15 residues. V lost 6 bases and J lost 0, with 15 bases in between. In this sample, this clonotype turned up once. The J gene is TRBJ2-7, the V gene TRBV27, with a possible D match to TRBD2 (6 bases). The sample comprised CD8+ T cells from PBMCs. This clonotype was obtained from a human donor with Susac syndrome. The CDR3 region has the DNA TGTGCCAGCAGCGCGGGACTTAAGTTCTCCTACGAGCAGTACTTC. This translates into CASSAGLKFSYEQYF.